A selection of T cell receptor beta chains follows, all from one sample in a study of response to subunit inactivated influenza vaccine. TCRdb redid the calling of the RT-PCR reads with MiXCR, one entry per CDR3 protein. The sample contains 710,000 or so distinct CDR3 sequences, approximately 14% of which appear only once. The specimen was PBMCs from blood, collected about 12 days after vaccination. These receptors were collected from a man aged 50 or older who received an inactivated influenza vaccine. The CDR3 runs from the conserved cysteine through the conserved F or W. D genes are given only for firm matches. The listing skips clone size in some rows; elsewhere it reads once, few, many or a size class.

>TRBJ2-5|TRBV27|few|NA
TGTGCCAGCAGTCCCACCGTTGGGCAGCGAAAGATGACCCAGTACTTC
CASSPTVGQRKMTQYF
>TRBJ2-1|TRBV6-1|NA|TRBD2
TGTGCCAGCAGTCGGGCTAGCGGGGGCAACAATGAGCAGTTCTTC
CASSRASGGNNEQFF
>TRBJ1-4|TRBV24-1|few|TRBD1
TGTGCCACCAGTGACAGAGCCGGGACAGGGCTTGAAAAACTGTTTTTT
CATSDRAGTGLEKLFF
>TRBJ1-1|TRBV21-1|NA|NA
TGTGCCAGCAGCAAATGTTGGGTTAAAGCTTTCTTT
CASSKCWVKAFF
>TRBJ2-1|TRBV24-1|NA|NA
TGTGCCACCAGTGACTCGGACAGATCCTACTACAATGAGCAGTTCTTC
CATSDSDRSYYNEQFF
>TRBJ2-1|TRBV24-1|few|NA
TGTGCCACCAGTGATCCGACAGGATACGAGCAGTTCTTC
CATSDPTGYEQFF
>TRBJ2-1|TRBV20-1|NA|TRBD2
TGCAGTGCTAGATTCGCTAGCGGGAGCATAAATGAGCAGTTCTTC
CSARFASGSINEQFF
>TRBJ1-1|TRBV24-1|NA|NA
TGTGCCACCATCCATTTCGAGGATCGGGAGAACACTGAAGCTTTCTTT
CATIHFEDRENTEAFF
>TRBJ2-4|TRBV20-1|many|NA
TGCAGTGCCGTGGGGGTAAACTGGAACATTCAGTACTTC
CSAVGVNWNIQYF
>TRBJ2-2|TRBV10-3|few|NA
TGTGCCATCAGTGAGTCCGGCAGGGACACCGGGGAGCTGTTTTTT
CAISESGRDTGELFF
>TRBJ1-1|TRBV29-1|few|NA
TGCAGCGTTGCCGCCGGGACAAGGGACACTGAAGCTTTCTTT
CSVAAGTRDTEAFF
>TRBJ2-2|TRBV12-3/TRBV12-4|many|TRBD2
TGTGCCAGCAGTTTCCGGGTCGGGGGGGTCGCCGGGGAGCTGTTTTTT
CASSFRVGGVAGELFF
>TRBJ1-4|TRBV3-1|NA|NA
TGTGCCAGCAGCCAACGGGGGGGTCAAGAAAAACTGTTTTTT
CASSQRGGQEKLFF
>TRBJ2-5|TRBV14|NA|NA
TGTGCCAGCAGCCACCCTAGCAAGGAGACCCAGTACTTC
CASSHPSKETQYF
>TRBJ1-2|TRBV7-3|NA|NA
TGTGCCAGCAGATCCCAGCTCTGGGACTATGGCTACACCTTC
CASRSQLWDYGYTF
>TRBJ2-6|TRBV27|few|TRBD2
TGTGCCAGCAGTCTCCTTACTAGCGGGGGCGCTGGGGCCAACGTCCTGACTTTC
CASSLLTSGGAGANVLTF
>TRBJ2-1|TRBV20-1|few|NA
TGCAGTGCTACTTTAGCGGTCCGGGGGAATGAGCAGTTCTTC
CSATLAVRGNEQFF
>TRBJ2-5|TRBV12-3/TRBV12-4|many|NA
TGTGCCAGCAGTTTTCCCGGGGGTCAAGAGACCCAGTACTTC
CASSFPGGQETQYF